A single sample gave rise to the 10 T cell receptor beta chains below, sequenced in a study of cytomegalovirus exposure and HLA in healthy donors. The PCR employed 60 Vbeta primers together with 13 Jbeta primers. Sequencing was performed with immunoSEQ multiplex PCR; in TCRdb, only in-frame clones are kept and a portion is missing. The sample has 95,000 to 150,000 clones. Specimen: PBMCs. The receptors derive from a man younger than 35 in good health and CMV-seronegative.

V and J are TRBV19 and TRBJ2-2; no reliable D call. CDR1 is LNHDA and CDR2 is SQIVND in the germline V gene (reference sequence). The CDR3 is 12 residues long. The V end lost 7 bases, the J end lost 6 bases, and 9 bases lay between the germline ends. CDR3 in amino acids: CASNQVSGELFF. CDR3 DNA: TGTGCCAGTAATCAGGTCTCCGGGGAGCTGTTTTTT.

The chain joins TRBV4-1 to TRBJ2-5; possibly TRBD1 for D (5 bases). The germline CDR1 and CDR2 sequences are MGHRA and YSYEKL. This CDR3 spans 17 amino acids. V was clipped by 1 base and J by 5 bases, with 20 bases between them. CDR3 sequence reads: CASSQAPIRAFGETQYF. In nucleotides, the CDR3 is TGCGCCAGCAGCCAAGCCCCTATCAGGGCCTTTGGGGAGACCCAGTACTTC.

The chain combines TRBV7-9 with TRBJ2-3, with 13 bases that match TRBD2. This CDR3 has 15 amino acids. The trim removed 2 bases at V and 6 bases at J, leaving 2 bases unmatched. CDR1 and CDR2 (germline): SEHNR, FQNEAQ (reference sequence). Here the CDR3 reads CASSLTSGRADTQYF. In DNA form, the CDR3 reads TGTGCCAGCAGCTTAACTAGCGGGAGGGCGGATACGCAGTATTTT.

V gene TRBV18 combines with J gene TRBJ1-4; 8 positions agree with TRBD1. Germline trimming cut 5 bases from V and 0 bases from J; bases unmatched to any gene: 2. This CDR3 spans 15 amino acids. In germline, CDR1 is KGHSH, CDR2 LQKENI. The CDR3 here is CASSGQGTTNEKLFF. In nucleotides, the CDR3 is TGTGCCAGCTCAGGACAGGGAACAACTAATGAAAAACTGTTTTTT. The whole variable domain, filled in from reference TRBV18 and TRBJ1-4, reads NAGVMQNPRHLVRRRGQEARLRCSPMKGHSHVYWYRQLPEEGLKFMVYLQKENIIDESGMPKERFSAEFPKEGPSILRIQQVVRGDSAAYFCASSGQGTTNEKLFFGSGTQLSVL.

This chain uses TRBV6-1 with TRBJ1-5, with D unresolved. Trimming pared 8 bases from V and 3 bases from J, leaving 11 bases between. CDR3 length equals 13 residues. From germline, CDR1 is MNHNS and CDR2 SASEGT. Here the CDR3 DNA reads TGTGCCAGCCATACCGAGTTCAATCAGCCCCAGCATTTT. It specifies CASHTEFNQPQHF.

The chain uses TRBV13 and TRBJ2-1, with TRBD2 matching 11 bases. Germline-derived CDR1 and CDR2 are PRHDT and FYEKMQ (reference sequence). The CDR3 runs to 20 residues. J was trimmed by 0 bases and V by 5 bases; bases with no gene match: 15. CDR3 protein: CASSPRATSGSPFSYNEQFF. The CDR3 coding sequence is TGTGCCAGCAGCCCACGGGCAACTAGCGGGAGTCCCTTCTCCTACAATGAGCAGTTCTTC.

This CDR3 is CASSLGVGTEAFF. The CDR3 coding sequence is TGTGCCAGCAGCTTAGGGGTAGGGACTGAAGCTTTCTTT. The chain joins TRBV14 to TRBJ1-1; a weak D match, TRBD1 (5 bases). Trimming removed 5 bases from V and 5 bases from J, with 12 bases in between. The germline V gene has CDR1 SGHDN and CDR2 FVKESK. CDR3 length equals 13 residues.

The V and J genes are TRBV4-1 and TRBJ2-7; 8 nucleotides agree with TRBD1. The CDR3 length is 15 residues. CDR1 is MGHRA, CDR2 YSYEKL, per germline. The junction had 5 bases not matched to a gene; V was cut back by 4 bases and J by 0 bases. The CDR3 region has the DNA TGCGCCAGCAGCCTCGAGGACAGGGTCTCCTACGAGCAGTACTTC. It codes for CASSLEDRVSYEQYF.

The chain links TRBV5-1 to TRBJ2-5; 9 bases are shared with TRBD1. The J call may be incorrect, as the DNA end agrees better with TRBJ2-7. The CDR3 extends over 18 amino acids. Germline V gene lookup returns CDR1 SGHRS and CDR2 YFSETQ. The CDR3 DNA reads as TGCGCCAGCAGCTTGTGGGGACAGGGCAACTTGGCCTCCTACGAGCAGTACTTC. This codes for CASSLWGQGNLASYEQYF.

V gene TRBV18 combines with J gene TRBJ1-2, with D perhaps matching TRBD1 (6 bases). In germline, CDR1 is KGHSH, CDR2 LQKENI. Trimming shortened V by 10 bases and J by 7 bases, and 22 bases separated the two germline ends. The CDR3 is 14 amino acids. In DNA form, the CDR3 reads TGTGCCACCCTTGCCCTTACAGGGAAAACTGGCTACACCTTC. Its protein product is CATLALTGKTGYTF.